The clone carrying this T cell receptor (beta chain) was observed at least ten times. Its antigen is unidentified. These data come from a study of spatial heterogeneity in lung cancer. Germline loops: CDR1 SGDLS, CDR2 YYNGEE. V gave up 4 bases and J gave up 6 bases, with 14 bases separating them. The CDR3 is made up of 13 amino acids. TCRdb re-called the 5' RACE reads through MiXCR, storing one row per CDR3 protein. The table has 25,000 or so distinct CDR3 sequences, around 4.7% seen once; the top ten hold under 6.5%. Study outcomes and limitations: Whereas they appeared in blood less at follow-up, ubiquitous expanded tumor TCRs appeared there more at resection.

Indicated time point: sample taken at primary tumor resection. This TCR was sampled from a male donor with early-stage non-small cell lung cancer. This sequence joins TRBV9 and TRBJ2-7; no reliable D call. The sequencing here drew on PBMCs, taken at surgery. The CDR3 sequence is CASSLRSVGEQYF. Here the CDR3 DNA reads TGTGCCAGCAGCTTGAGATCGGTGGGCGAGCAGTACTTC.